A selection of T cell receptor beta chains follows, all from one sample in a study of human T cells and chemical hapten exposure. One entry per CDR3 protein results from TCRdb running MiXCR on the RACE reads. The sample contains about 380,000 distinct CDR3 sequences, more than 4.5% of which appear only once. The source was whole blood, collected in connection with sensitization to the hapten diphenylcyclopropenone (DPC). The receptors originated from a woman aged 45-65 years with alopecia areata. Some clones in this sample may be carry-over from other donors' samples. The conserved cysteine and the conserved F or W are not part of the CDR3 here.

v_call	j_call	cdr3_aa
TRBV29-1	TRBJ2-3	SVEVPGRQSTDTQY
TRBV2	TRBJ2-1	ASTDSSYNEQF
TRBV27	TRBJ1-2	ASSLSSDRANYGYT
TRBV28	TRBJ1-5	ASSLRENQPQH
TRBV5-5	TRBJ2-5	ASSLEHRTQY
TRBV20-1	TRBJ2-7	SARATVYYEQY
TRBV12-3/TRBV12-4	TRBJ2-2	ASRQTGTNTGELF
TRBV5-1	TRBJ2-7	ASSSGLAAYEQY
TRBV9	TRBJ2-3	ASSTRPGTSGRATDTQY
TRBV5-1	TRBJ1-4	ASPNEKLF
TRBV20-1	TRBJ1-5	SARDQGFLNQPQH
TRBV24-1	TRBJ2-7	ATTGAYEQY
TRBV29-1	TRBJ1-2	SARGGRGYT
TRBV12-3/TRBV12-4	TRBJ1-1	ATRKGVGAIREAF
TRBV7-9	TRBJ2-3	ASSPWTSGRGTDTQY
TRBV7-9	TRBJ2-4	ASSLDEENIQY
TRBV12-3/TRBV12-4	TRBJ1-2	ASSLGPAGGYT
TRBV29-1	TRBJ2-3	SVRRQTSTDTQY
TRBV7-9	TRBJ1-1	ASSLAMGAQTGTEAF
TRBV6-2/TRBV6-3	TRBJ2-7	ASSRDRGKSYEQY
TRBV18	TRBJ1-3	ASSPGIRSNTIY
TRBV20-1	TRBJ2-3	SAFTGTSGRDTQY
TRBV11-2	TRBJ1-2	ASSLDRGTGGRGYT
TRBV4-1	TRBJ1-4	ASSQGQGEKLF
TRBV2	TRBJ1-2	ASSPGWGV
TRBV7-6	TRBJ2-1	ASSSAGGGRNEQF